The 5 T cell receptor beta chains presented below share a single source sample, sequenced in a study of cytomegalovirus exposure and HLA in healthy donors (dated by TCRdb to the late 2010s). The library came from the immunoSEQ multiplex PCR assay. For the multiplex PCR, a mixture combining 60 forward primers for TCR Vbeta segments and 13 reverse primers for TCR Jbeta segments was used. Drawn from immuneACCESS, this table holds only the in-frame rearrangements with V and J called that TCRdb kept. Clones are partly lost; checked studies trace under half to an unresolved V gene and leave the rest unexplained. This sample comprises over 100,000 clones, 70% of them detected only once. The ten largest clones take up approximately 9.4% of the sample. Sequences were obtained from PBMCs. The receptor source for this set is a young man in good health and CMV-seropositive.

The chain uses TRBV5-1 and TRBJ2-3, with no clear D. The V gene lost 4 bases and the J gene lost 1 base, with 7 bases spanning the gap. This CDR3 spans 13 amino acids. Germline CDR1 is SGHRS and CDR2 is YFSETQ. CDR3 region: CASSPAGTDTQYF. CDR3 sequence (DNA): TGCGCCAGCAGCCCCGCGGGCACAGATACGCAGTATTTT.

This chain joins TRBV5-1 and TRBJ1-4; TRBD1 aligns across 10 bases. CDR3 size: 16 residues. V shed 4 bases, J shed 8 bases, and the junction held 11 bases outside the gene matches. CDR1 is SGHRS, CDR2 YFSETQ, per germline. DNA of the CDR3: TGCGCCAGCAGCAAGACCGGGACAGGGGCCGGAGAAAAACTGTTTTTT. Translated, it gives CASSKTGTGAGEKLFF. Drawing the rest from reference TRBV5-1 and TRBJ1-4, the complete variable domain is KAGVTQTPRYLIKTRGQQVTLSCSPISGHRSVSWYQQTPGQGLQFLFEYFSETQRNKGNFPGRFSGRQFSNSRSEMNVSTLELGDSALYLCASSKTGTGAGEKLFFGSGTQLSVL.

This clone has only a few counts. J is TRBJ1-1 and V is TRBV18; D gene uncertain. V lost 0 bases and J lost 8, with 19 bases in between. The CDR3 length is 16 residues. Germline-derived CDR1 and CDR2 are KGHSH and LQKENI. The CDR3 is CASSPPWGEGKNEAFF. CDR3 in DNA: TGTGCCAGCTCACCACCATGGGGAGAGGGTAAAAACGAAGCTTTCTTT.

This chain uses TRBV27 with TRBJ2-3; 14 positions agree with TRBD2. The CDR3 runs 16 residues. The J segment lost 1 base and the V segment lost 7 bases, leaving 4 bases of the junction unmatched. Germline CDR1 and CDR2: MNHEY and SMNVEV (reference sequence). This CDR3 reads CASTTTSGGGTDTQYF. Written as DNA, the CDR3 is TGTGCCAGCACCACGACTAGCGGGGGGGGCACAGATACGCAGTATTTT.

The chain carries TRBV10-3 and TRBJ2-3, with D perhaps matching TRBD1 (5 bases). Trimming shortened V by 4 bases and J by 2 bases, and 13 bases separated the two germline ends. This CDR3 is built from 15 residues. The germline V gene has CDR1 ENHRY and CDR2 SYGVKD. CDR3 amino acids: CAISVRQKDTDTQYF. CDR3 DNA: TGTGCCATCAGTGTAAGACAGAAAGACACAGATACGCAGTATTTT.